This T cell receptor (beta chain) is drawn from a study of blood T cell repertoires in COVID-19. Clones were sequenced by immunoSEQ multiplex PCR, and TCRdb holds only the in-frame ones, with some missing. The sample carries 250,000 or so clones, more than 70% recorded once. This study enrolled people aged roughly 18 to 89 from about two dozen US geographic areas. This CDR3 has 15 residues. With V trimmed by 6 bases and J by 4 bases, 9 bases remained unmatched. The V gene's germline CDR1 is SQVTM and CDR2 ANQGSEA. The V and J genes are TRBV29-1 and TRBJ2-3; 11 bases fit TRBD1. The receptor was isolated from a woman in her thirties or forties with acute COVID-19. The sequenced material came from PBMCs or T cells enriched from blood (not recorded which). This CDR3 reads CSVGGTGGGSDTQYF. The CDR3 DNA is TGCAGCGTCGGGGGGACAGGGGGAGGGTCAGATACGCAGTATTTT.